The rows below give T cell receptor beta chains drawn from one sample of a study of tumor and adjacent non-tumor tissue in lung cancer. TCRdb processed the multiplex PCR reads anew with MiXCR; each CDR3 protein has one entry. The sample consists of some 100,000 distinct CDR3 sequences, roughly two thirds of them appearing once. Material: distant non-tumor lung tissue. These receptor sequences come from a man younger than 40 with non-small cell lung cancer. Both conserved end residues are part of each CDR3. A D gene is named only where the DNA matches it firmly. Only part of the rows carry a size: once, few, many, or a class if the clone is expanded.

j_call,d_call,clone_size,v_call,cdr3_nt,cdr3_aa
TRBJ1-1,-,-,TRBV20-1,TGCAGTGCCCGAGCCGGGAGGGGTGGGGTAAACACTGAAGCTTTCTTT,CSARAGRGGVNTEAFF
TRBJ2-3,-,many,TRBV6-5,TGTGCCAGCAGTTACTCGACTCTCTCGACGGGGGCAGATACGCAGTATTTT,CASSYSTLSTGADTQYF
TRBJ2-1,-,many,TRBV4-2,TGTGCCAGCAGCCGTTTTGAGGAAAGCTCCTACAATGAGCAGTTCTTC,CASSRFEESSYNEQFF
TRBJ2-7,-,-,TRBV11-2,TGTGCCAGCAGCCCCCCGGGGTTCTACGAGCAGTACTTC,CASSPPGFYEQYF
TRBJ1-1,-,-,TRBV29-1,TGTGGCGTTGAATCGGGTTCCGGGAGCACTGAAGCTTTCTTT,CGVESGSGSTEAFF
TRBJ2-1,-,-,TRBV11-2,TGTGCCAACAGCTTAGTGGCTAGCCGGACGGATGAGCAATTCTTC,CANSLVASRTDEQFF
TRBJ2-5,-,-,TRBV4-1,TGCGCCAGCAGCCAAGGACACCAAGTGGCCCAGTACTTC,CASSQGHQVAQYF
TRBJ1-1,-,-,TRBV20-1,TGCAGTAGAAGGGACGGGAACACTGAAGCTCTCTTT,CSRRDGNTEALF
TRBJ2-7,TRBD1,-,TRBV29-1,TGCAGCGTGTATGGGACAGTGAGCTCCTACGAGCAGTACTTC,CSVYGTVSSYEQYF
TRBJ2-2,-,-,TRBV11-2,TGTGCCGGCAGCCATATCGAGTGGACGGCCAAAGGGATCGGGGAGCTGTTTTTT,CAGSHIEWTAKGIGELFF
TRBJ1-5,-,many,TRBV24-1,TGTGCCACCAGTGAGAGGGCCGGTCAGCCCCAGCATTTT,CATSERAGQPQHF
TRBJ2-3,TRBD1,once,TRBV7-9,TGTGCCAGCAGCCTAGATCGACAGGGGAGTTGGACAGATACGCGGTATTTT,CASSLDRQGSWTDTRYF
TRBJ2-1,-,-,TRBV20-1,TGCAGTGCTAGAGATCTGGGGGGTCACAATAAGCAGTTCTTC,CSARDLGGHNKQFF
TRBJ2-1,TRBD2,-,TRBV29-1,TGCAGCGTGGACCCGACTAGCGGGAAGGTCAACTCCTACAATGAGCAGTTCTTC,CSVDPTSGKVNSYNEQFF
TRBJ1-2,-,many,TRBV10-3,TGTGCCATCAGTCCGCAGGGAGGGGACTATGGCTACACCTTC,CAISPQGGDYGYTF
TRBJ1-2,TRBD1,-,TRBV11-2,TGTGCCAGCAGCCCCCGGACAGGGGGCCTCTATGGCTACAGCTTC,CASSPRTGGLYGYSF
TRBJ2-7,-,-,TRBV6-5,TGTGCCAGTACTTACCAAGGGGGAGCAAGAACCTACGAGCAGTACTTC,CASTYQGGARTYEQYF
TRBJ2-2,-,once,TRBV11-3,TGTGCCAGCAGCCCTCGGGACCTCACCGGGGAGCTGTTGTTT,CASSPRDLTGELLF
TRBJ1-5,-,few,TRBV19,TGTGCCAGTAGTATTCGGGGGCCTCGACAGCCCCAGCATTTT,CASSIRGPRQPQHF
TRBJ2-7,TRBD1,few,TRBV20-1,TGCAGTGCCAAGGGACAGAAGTCCTACGAGCAGTACTTC,CSAKGQKSYEQYF
TRBJ1-2,-,-,TRBV29-1,TGCAGCGTTGAACAGGGGACGTATGGCTACACCTTC,CSVEQGTYGYTF
TRBJ2-1,TRBD2,-,TRBV11-2,TGTGCCAGCAGCTCCAGCGGACCAGCGGGAAGTGAACAGTTCTTC,CASSSSGPAGSEQFF
TRBJ2-7,TRBD1,once,TRBV20-1,TGCAGTGCCCAAGGGACAGGGGGCTTCTCCTACGGGCAGTACTTC,CSAQGTGGFSYGQYF
TRBJ1-1,-,-,TRBV5-1,TGCGCCAGCAGCTTGGTTGGGTACACTGAAGCTTTCTTT,CASSLVGYTEAFF
TRBJ1-2,-,many,TRBV20-1,TGCAGTGCTAGAGATACGGTTGGCATCTTGAATGGCTACACCTTC,CSARDTVGILNGYTF
TRBJ1-6,TRBD1,-,TRBV7-3,TGCGCCAGCAGCGAACAGGGGGCCTCGAATTCACCCCTCCAGTTT,CASSEQGASNSPLQF
TRBJ2-1,TRBD2,many,TRBV29-1,TGCAGCGTTGAGTCTAGCGGGAGCTTGGTTGAGCAGTTCTTC,CSVESSGSLVEQFF
TRBJ2-7,TRBD1,-,TRBV11-2,TGTGCCAGCAGCGAATCAGGGGGCGGCTTTGAGCAGTACTTC,CASSESGGGFEQYF
TRBJ2-3,-,many,TRBV29-1,TGCAGCGTTGAGGGAAACAGGGACTCCACAGATACGCAGTATTTT,CSVEGNRDSTDTQYF
TRBJ1-5,TRBD1,-,TRBV20-1,TGCAGTGTTGGACAGGATCACAATCGGCCCCAGCATTTT,CSVGQDHNRPQHF
TRBJ2-7,TRBD2,-,TRBV11-2,TGTGCCAGCAGCCGGGGGGGACTAGGGTCCCCCTACGAGCAATACTTC,CASSRGGLGSPYEQYF
TRBJ2-3,-,-,TRBV11-2,TGTGCCAGCAGCTTTGCCTGGGAAGATACGCAATATTTT,CASSFAWEDTQYF
TRBJ2-1,TRBD2,-,TRBV11-2,TGTGCCAGCACCGCTAGCGGGGTATACAATGAGCAGTTCTTC,CASTASGVYNEQFF
TRBJ1-1,-,-,TRBV20-1,TGCAGTGCTAGACCTGGGTACACTGAAGCTTTCTTT,CSARPGYTEAFF
TRBJ2-3,TRBD2,-,TRBV7-3,TGTGCCAGCAGCTTACTAGCGGGGGGCACAGATATGCAGTATTTT,CASSLLAGGTDMQYF